The rows below give T cell receptor beta chains drawn from one sample of a study of blood T cell repertoires in COVID-19. Profiled with immunoSEQ multiplex PCR; TCRdb holds only in-frame clones, not every one. The sample consists of approximately 120,000 clones, around two thirds of them appearing once. Sequenced material: peripheral blood. The origin of the receptors is a woman in her 70s with acute or convalescent COVID-19. Both conserved end residues are part of each CDR3. A D gene is named only where the DNA matches it firmly. Clone size is shown for a subset of rows, as once, few, many or a class of expanded clone.

d_call	v_call	j_call	clone_size	cdr3_nt	cdr3_aa
NA	TRBV5-4	TRBJ2-3	few	TGTGCCAGCAACCTGTGGGGGGGCGGCACAGATACGCAGTATTTT	CASNLWGGGTDTQYF
TRBD2	TRBV28	TRBJ2-1	few	TGTGCCAGCACCTATCCCTACTCTAGCGGAGAGTACAATGAGCAGTTCTTC	CASTYPYSSGEYNEQFF
TRBD1	TRBV28	TRBJ1-4	once	TGTGCCAGCAGAACAGGGGCGCGGAAACTGTTTTTT	CASRTGARKLFF
NA	TRBV7-6	TRBJ1-6	few	TGTGCCAGCAGCTCAATGGACAGCTCCTATAATTCACCCCTCCACTTT	CASSSMDSSYNSPLHF
TRBD1	TRBV15	TRBJ1-2	NA	TGTGCCACCAGCATCAGACAGGGCCACTATGGCTACACCTTC	CATSIRQGHYGYTF
TRBD2	TRBV27	TRBJ2-1	NA	TGTGCCAGCAGGGTCCTAGCGGGAGGGGCGAATGAGCAGTTCTTC	CASRVLAGGANEQFF
NA	TRBV19	TRBJ1-1	NA	TGTGCCAGTAGTATAGGGACTGAGAACACTGAAGCTTTCTTT	CASSIGTENTEAFF
NA	TRBV7-9	TRBJ1-2	NA	TGTGCCAGCAGCTTAGAGAGTTATGGCTACACCTTC	CASSLESYGYTF
TRBD2	TRBV10-1	TRBJ2-7	NA	TGCGCCAGCAACGCTGGACTAGGGGACGAGCAGTACTTC	CASNAGLGDEQYF
TRBD2	TRBV7-8	TRBJ2-7	NA	TGTGCCAGCAGGATGTCTTTTTGGGCTAGCGGGAGGTACGAGCAGTACTTC	CASRMSFWASGRYEQYF
TRBD2	TRBV9	TRBJ2-2	many	TGTGCCAGCAGCGAGGGGACTAGCGGGAGTAGTAAGTACACCGGGGAGCTGTTTTTT	CASSEGTSGSSKYTGELFF
TRBD1	TRBV12-3/TRBV12-4	TRBJ1-4	NA	TGTGCCAGCAGGGGACAGCCCCTTAAAAAACTGTTTTTT	CASRGQPLKKLFF
NA	TRBV27	TRBJ1-2	once	TGTGCCAGCAGTTTAACTCCGGAATTGGGCGGCTACACCTTC	CASSLTPELGGYTF
TRBD2	TRBV2	TRBJ2-5	once	TGTGCCAGCAGTGTAATAGCGGGTGGAGAGACCCAGTACTTC	CASSVIAGGETQYF
TRBD1	TRBV7-8	TRBJ1-5	NA	TGTGCCAGCAGCTTCGGGACAGGGGTGGGTCAGCCCCAGCATTTT	CASSFGTGVGQPQHF
NA	TRBV28	TRBJ1-3	few	TGTGCCAGCAGCCCGGGTGGCTCTGGAAACACCATATATTTT	CASSPGGSGNTIYF
TRBD1	TRBV6-2/TRBV6-3	TRBJ1-5	NA	TGTGCCAGCAGGTACAGGGGCGAGGATCAGCCCCAGCATTTT	CASRYRGEDQPQHF
TRBD2	TRBV7-2	TRBJ2-3	NA	TGTGCCAGCAGCTTATGGGCGGGAGCTACAGATACGCAGTATTTT	CASSLWAGATDTQYF
NA	TRBV13	TRBJ1-4	NA	TGTGCCAGCAGCTTATACCGGGGGGAGAATGAAAAACTGTTTTTT	CASSLYRGENEKLFF
NA	TRBV10-3	TRBJ1-1	few	TGTGCCATCAGTGAAGGCAGGGCGAACACTGAAGCTTTCTTT	CAISEGRANTEAFF
NA	TRBV5-1	TRBJ2-2	NA	TGCGCCAGCAGCTTAACTCCAGGGTCCGGGGAGCTGTTTTTT	CASSLTPGSGELFF
NA	TRBV19	TRBJ1-6	NA	TGTGCCAGTTCAGGGGTGAGCTCCTATAATTCACCCCTCCACTTT	CASSGVSSYNSPLHF
TRBD1	TRBV7-2	TRBJ1-2	few	TGTGCCAGCAGTCTAGGACAGGGGGATAGCTACACCTTC	CASSLGQGDSYTF
NA	TRBV30	TRBJ2-3	NA	TGTGCCTGGAGTGTTAGTGGCACAGATACGCAGTATTTT	CAWSVSGTDTQYF
NA	TRBV13	TRBJ1-1	NA	TGTGCCAGCAGCTCTAAACGCGGCGCTGAAGCTTTCTTT	CASSSKRGAEAFF
NA	TRBV28	TRBJ2-7	few	TGTGCCAGCAGTTTAACTTCGGACGAGCAGTACTTC	CASSLTSDEQYF
NA	TRBV10-1	TRBJ2-7	NA	TGCGCCAGCAGTGGGTTTGCGGCTGTCTACGAGCAGTACTTC	CASSGFAAVYEQYF
TRBD1	TRBV5-6	TRBJ1-2	NA	TGTGCCAGCATCTCCACGACAGGGCCCCCAACTTCCAACTATGGCTACACCTTC	CASISTTGPPTSNYGYTF
NA	TRBV21-1	TRBJ1-5	NA	TGTGCCAGCAGCAAATTGGGAGATCAAAATCAGCCCCAGCATTTT	CASSKLGDQNQPQHF
TRBD1	TRBV7-8	TRBJ2-7	few	TGTGCCAGCAGCTTAGTTCACAGGGGGGTTACCTACGAGCAGTACTTC	CASSLVHRGVTYEQYF
NA	TRBV4-2	TRBJ1-2	many	TGTGCCAGCAGCCAAGGACTGAATGGCTACACCTTC	CASSQGLNGYTF
NA	TRBV27	TRBJ1-2	NA	TGTGCCAGCAGTTTATTTCAGGGGTATGGCTACACCTTC	CASSLFQGYGYTF
TRBD1	TRBV3-1/TRBV3-2	TRBJ2-3	NA	TGTGCCAGCAGCCAAGGACAGGGGGCAGATACGCAGTATTTT	CASSQGQGADTQYF
NA	TRBV2	TRBJ1-6	NA	TGTGCCAGCAGTGAAGGGCGGAACTATAATTCACCCCTCCACTTT	CASSEGRNYNSPLHF